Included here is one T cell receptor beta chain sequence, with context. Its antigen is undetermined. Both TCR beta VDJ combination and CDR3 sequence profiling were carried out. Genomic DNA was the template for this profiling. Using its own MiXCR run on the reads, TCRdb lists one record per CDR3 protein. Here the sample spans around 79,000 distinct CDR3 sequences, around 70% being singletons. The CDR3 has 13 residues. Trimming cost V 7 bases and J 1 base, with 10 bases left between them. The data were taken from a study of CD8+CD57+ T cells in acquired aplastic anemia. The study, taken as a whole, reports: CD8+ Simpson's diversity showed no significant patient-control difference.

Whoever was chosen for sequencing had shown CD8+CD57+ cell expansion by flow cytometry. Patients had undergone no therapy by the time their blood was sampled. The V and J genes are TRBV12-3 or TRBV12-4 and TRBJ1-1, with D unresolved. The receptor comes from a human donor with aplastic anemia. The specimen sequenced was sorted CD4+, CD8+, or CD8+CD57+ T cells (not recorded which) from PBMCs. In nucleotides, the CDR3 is TGTGCCAGCACCCTAGACGGGAACACTGAAGCTTTCTTT. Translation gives CASTLDGNTEAFF.